This T cell receptor beta chain was found in a study of T-cell reconstitution after alpha-beta-depleted transplantation in children. Preparation of the TCRbeta library used unique molecular identifiers. TCRdb passed the PCR reads through MiXCR, listing each CDR3 protein once. The data hold approximately 490,000 distinct CDR3 sequences, with more than 9% observed a single time. Deletions cut 0 bases from V and 6 bases from J, with 11 bases between. Germline lookup yields CDR1 KGHDR and CDR2 SFDVKD. The CDR3 runs to 14 residues. This clonotype was observed at least ten times. Here the sequenced sample was PBMCs, taken before TCRalphabeta/CD19-depleted stem cell transplant. The clonotype was recovered from a child younger than 10 with inherited bone marrow failure, due to receive a stem cell transplant. The V call is TRBV24-1, the J call TRBJ2-7; D unresolved. CDR3 loop: CATSDLAPPCEQYF. The CDR3 DNA follows: TGTGCCACCAGTGATTTGGCCCCGCCTTGCGAGCAGTACTTC.